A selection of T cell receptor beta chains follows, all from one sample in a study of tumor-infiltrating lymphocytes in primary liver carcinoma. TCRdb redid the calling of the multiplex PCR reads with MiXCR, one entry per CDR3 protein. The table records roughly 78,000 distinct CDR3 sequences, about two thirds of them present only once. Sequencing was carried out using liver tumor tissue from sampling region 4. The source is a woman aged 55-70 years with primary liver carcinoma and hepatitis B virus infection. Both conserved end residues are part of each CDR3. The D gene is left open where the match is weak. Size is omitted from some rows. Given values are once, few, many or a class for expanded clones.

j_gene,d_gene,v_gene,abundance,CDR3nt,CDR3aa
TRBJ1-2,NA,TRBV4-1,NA,TGTGCCAATAGCCGGGACATAAGGGTTGGCTACACCTTC,CANSRDIRVGYTF
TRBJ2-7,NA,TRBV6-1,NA,TGTGCCAGCAGTGACACAAGTGGTAGCTCCTATGAGCAGTACTTC,CASSDTSGSSYEQYF
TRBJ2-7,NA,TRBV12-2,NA,TGTGCAGGTCACTTAGTGCGGCCCAAGCGGTCGAGCTCCTACGAGCAGTACTTC,CAGHLVRPKRSSSYEQYF
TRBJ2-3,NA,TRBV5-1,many,TGCGCCAGCAGCTTGGGGCGGCAGGGGACAGATACGCAGTATTTT,CASSLGRQGTDTQYF
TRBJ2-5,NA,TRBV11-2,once,TGTGCCAGCAGCTTAGAACCCAAGGGGACCCATCACTTC,CASSLEPKGTHHF
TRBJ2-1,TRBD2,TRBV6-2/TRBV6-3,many,TGTGCCAGCAGGCCCCCCGCTAGCGGGAGCTGTGAGCAGTTCTTC,CASRPPASGSCEQFF
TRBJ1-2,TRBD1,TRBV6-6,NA,TGTGCCAACAGTTCACGGACAGGGTCTAACTATGGCTACACCTTC,CANSSRTGSNYGYTF
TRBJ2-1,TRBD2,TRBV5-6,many,TGTGCCAGCAGCTCCGGGACTAGAACTAATGAGCAGTTCTTC,CASSSGTRTNEQFF
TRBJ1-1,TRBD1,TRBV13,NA,TGTGCCAGCAGCTTATCCCAGGGGGCCCTCATGAACACTGAAGCTTTCTTT,CASSLSQGALMNTEAFF
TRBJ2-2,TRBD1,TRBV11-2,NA,TGTGCCAGCAGCCGAGGGGGCTCTTATATCGTGAACACCGGGGAGCTGTTTTTC,CASSRGGSYIVNTGELFF
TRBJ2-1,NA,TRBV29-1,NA,TGCTGCACCCCAAGGGGTGGGGGGAATGAGCAGTTCTTC,CCTPRGGGNEQFF
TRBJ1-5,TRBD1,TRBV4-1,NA,TGTGCCAGCAGCCAACCCAACAGGGGGAATCGGCCCCAGCATTTT,CASSQPNRGNRPQHF
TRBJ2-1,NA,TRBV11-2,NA,TGTGCCAGCAGCTTAAATAGCAGGAAGGTCGACAATGAGCAGTTCTTC,CASSLNSRKVDNEQFF